The clone carrying this T cell receptor (beta chain) was seen just once. Its target is not known. CDR3 length equals 15 residues. Unmatched junction bases numbered 9, after V lost 5 bases and J lost 6 bases. Germline lookup yields CDR1 SGHNT and CDR2 YYREEE (reference sequence). Generated by immunoSEQ multiplex PCR, the TCRdb table keeps only in-frame clones and is missing some. The sample holds about 190,000 clones, roughly 92% seen once. This sample was taken from a study of T cell responses to AZD1222 COVID-19 vaccine. Notes on the study in general: Only after the peak T cell response were repertoires sampled.

The source material was peripheral blood, sampled on day 0 of AZD1222 vaccination. The receptor comes from an adult in good health. The chain has TRBV5-4 and TRBJ2-2; 8 bases map to TRBD1. CDR3 DNA sequence: TGTGCCAGCAGGAGGGACTCAGGGGGCGCCGGGGAGCTGTTTTTT. Its protein is CASRRDSGGAGELFF. Filled out from reference TRBV5-4 and TRBJ2-2, the complete variable domain reads ETGVTQSPTHLIKTRGQQVTLRCSSQSGHNTVSWYQQALGQGPQFIFQYYREEENGRGNFPPRFSGLQFPNYSSELNVNALELDDSALYLCASRRDSGGAGELFFGEGSRLTVL.